The 10 T cell receptor beta chains in this list originate from one sample, sequenced in a study of T cell repertoires in cytomegalovirus infection. These receptors are not linked to any known antigen. Each CDR3 protein is one row after TCRdb ran MiXCR on the reads. Seen here are 50,000 to 65,000 distinct CDR3 sequences, about 18% observed once, and the top ten hold 64%. This specimen was CD8+ T cells from cultured PBMCs, taken from culture after CMV antigen stimulation. The source is a human donor in good health (CMV status not recorded). Some clones in this sample may be carry-over from other donors' samples.

In its sample, this clonotype was seen a few times. The CDR3 sequence: CASSLETDYRTQYF. In nucleotides, the CDR3 is TGTGCCAGCAGCTTAGAGACAGACTACAGGACCCAGTACTTC. This sequence joins TRBV7-9 and TRBJ2-5; D may match TRBD1 or TRBD2 (5 bases each). The V end was cut by 1 base, the J end by 7 bases, with 13 bases between. CDR3 length: 14 residues. Germline V CDR1 and CDR2: SEHNR, FQNEAQ (reference sequence).

The chain is built from TRBV6-1 and TRBJ2-1; no reliable D call. Germline V CDR1 and CDR2: MNHNS, SASEGT. The CDR3 sequence is 13 residues long. The V end was cut by 4 bases, the J end by 9 bases, with 13 bases between. CDR3 sequence reads: CASSVGERSEQFF. In DNA, the CDR3 is TGTGCCAGCAGTGTGGGTGAAAGGAGTGAGCAGTTCTTC.

This chain connects TRBV7-8 to TRBJ2-1; TRBD2 might be the D (7 bases). The CDR3 runs to 17 residues. Trimming took 6 bases from V and 8 from J, leaving 26 bases between them. Germline values: CDR1 SGHVS, CDR2 FQNEAQ. For the CDR3, the DNA is TGTGCCAGCAGGGACTATAGGAGGGGGGGCCCCAGTGATGAGCAGTTCTTC. It is translated as CASRDYRRGGPSDEQFF. The variable domain in full, with the rest retrieved from reference TRBV7-8 and TRBJ2-1, is GAGVSQSPRYKVAKRGQDVALRCDPISGHVSLFWYQQALGQGPEFLTYFQNEAQLDKSGLPSDRFFAERPEGSVSTLKIQRTQQEDSAVYLCASRDYRRGGPSDEQFFGPGTRLTVL.

V is TRBV2 and J is TRBJ1-6, with 7 bases aligning to TRBD1. The germline V gene encodes CDR1 SNHLY and CDR2 FYNNEI. The CDR3 length is 14 residues. The ends lost 6 bases at V and 9 bases at J; junction bases unmatched: 8. CDR3 protein: CASSPSDRVSPLHF. The CDR3 coding sequence is TGTGCCAGCAGCCCATCTGACAGGGTTTCACCCCTCCACTTT.

The rearrangement uses TRBV10-3 and TRBJ2-7, with TRBD1 matching over 9 bases. Trimming removed 10 bases from V and 7 bases from J; junction bases left unmatched: 5. CDR1 and CDR2 (germline): ENHRY, SYGVKD. The CDR3 consists of 11 residues. CDR3 nucleotides: TGTGCCAGGGGACAGGGTTTTGAGCAGTACTTC. Translating it yields CARGQGFEQYF.

This clonotype came up many times. This rearrangement joins TRBV6-5 to TRBJ1-5; the D gene is possibly TRBD1 (5 bases). Germline loops: CDR1 MNHEY, CDR2 SVGAGI. The V end was cut by 5 bases, the J end by 3 bases, with 8 bases between. The CDR3 runs 13 residues. DNA of the CDR3: TGTGCCAGCAGTCCGGGACTCAATCAGCCCCAGCATTTT. It encodes CASSPGLNQPQHF.

This clonotype rates as medium-sized (0.01 to 0.1%). The chain recombines TRBV28 with TRBJ2-3, with no clear D. This CDR3 spans 13 amino acids. Trimming cost V 3 bases and J 4 bases, with 8 bases left between them. Per germline, CDR1 MDHEN and CDR2 SYDVKM. The CDR3 loop is CASSLGWADTQYF. Here the CDR3 DNA reads TGTGCCAGCAGTTTGGGCTGGGCAGATACGCAGTATTTT.

Details on this clonotype: Sequence at one end of the junction differs from germline and may be a read error. The V call is TRBV7-8, the J call TRBJ2-1; D possibly corresponds to TRBD2 (6 bases). The length of the CDR3 is 20 residues. Germline assignment: CDR1 SGHVS and CDR2 FQNEAQ. The CDR3 loop reads CASSLERGGNAPSSYNEQFF. DNA of the CDR3: TGTGCCAGCAGTTTAGAACGGGGAGGTAATGCCCCGAGCTCCTACAATGAGCAGTTCTTC.

There are a few counts of this clonotype. The gene calls are TRBV5-1 and TRBJ2-2; D call uncertain. This CDR3 has 16 amino acids. Germline lookup yields CDR1 SGHRS and CDR2 YFSETQ. V lost 4 bases, J lost 1 base, and 14 bases lay in between. Here the CDR3 reads CASSPENHKNTGELFF. The CDR3 coding sequence is TGCGCCAGCAGCCCAGAGAACCACAAGAACACCGGGGAGCTGTTTTTT.

This clonotype was seen a few times. The genes are TRBV7-3 and TRBJ2-3, with TRBD2 identical over 13 bases. Germline V gene sequence: CDR1 SGHTA, CDR2 FQGTGA. This CDR3 has 17 residues. V lost 5 bases and J lost 2; bases outside the gene matches: 7. CDR3 region: CASSPRLAGGPTDTQYF. The DNA of the CDR3 is TGTGCCAGCAGCCCTCGACTAGCGGGGGGTCCCACAGATACGCAGTATTTT. Full variable domain (rest looked up from reference TRBV7-3 and TRBJ2-3): GAGVSQTPSNKVTEKGKYVELRCDPISGHTALYWYRQSLGQGPEFLIYFQGTGAADDSGLPNDRFFAVRPEGSVSTLKIQRTERGDSAVYLCASSPRLAGGPTDTQYFGPGTRLTVL.